This T cell receptor beta chain was found in a study of cytomegalovirus exposure and HLA in healthy donors. General observations from the study: Exclusion applied to some V segments, including TRBV6-2 and TRBV6-3, as they were indistinguishable. HLA allele associations emerged for around 15,000 TCR beta sequences in a later analysis, at 0.05 false discovery rate. Cytomegalovirus-associated TCR beta chains were listed, numbering over 150.

Primers: 60 Vbeta forward and 13 Jbeta reverse. The assay was immunoSEQ multiplex PCR, and TCRdb's table has in-frame clones only and misses some. This sample carries under 200,000 clones, approximately 75% of them seen once, and the ten largest clones take about 2.1%. On this clone: Its antigen is unknown.

The CDR3 length is 19 residues. V lost 2 bases to trimming and J lost 1 base, with 23 bases between them. The sequence derives from a woman in her late teens or twenties in good health and CMV-seronegative. Material: PBMCs. V and J are TRBV23-1 and TRBJ1-1, with D tentatively TRBD1 (5 bases). TRBV23-1 qualifies as an ORF whose function is uncertain. CDR3 region: CASSQPARQRILQNTEAFF. The CDR3 region has the DNA TGCGCCAGCAGTCAACCTGCCCGACAGCGAATACTACAGAACACTGAAGCTTTCTTT.